The present T cell receptor beta chain was sequenced within a study of T cells in localized non-small cell lung cancer. This CDR3 is 13 amino acids long. V was cut by 2 bases and J by 3 bases, with 7 bases left in between. Germline V gene lookup returns CDR1 LNHNV and CDR2 YYDKDF (reference sequence). Assay: immunoSEQ multiplex PCR; the TCRdb copy retains only in-frame clones and omits some. The data hold about 45,000 clones, with 80% to 85% observed a single time. Overall study findings and caveats: Longer overall survival was associated with a higher density of T cells in the blood. There were a median roughly 54 of the top 100 tumor clones appearing in adjacent lung.

As for this clone: The antigen is not known.

This clonotype was obtained from a man between 35 and 75 years old with stage III lung adenocarcinoma. The sequencing used peripheral blood mononuclear cells, collected before any cancer treatment. This rearrangement joins TRBV15 to TRBJ1-1; D gene uncertain. The CDR3 nucleotides read TGTGCCACCAGCAGATTCAGATACACTGAAGCTTTCTTT. Amino acid sequence: CATSRFRYTEAFF.